This T cell receptor (beta chain) was observed in a study of monozygotic twins with inflammatory bowel disease. Study-level findings and limits: Sharing of clonotypes with others was lower in IBD patients than in healthy twins, and this was especially so with disease activity. It was observed that concordant and discordant twins did not differ in repertoire similarity, possibly given limited power.

TCRdb re-called the 5' RACE reads; every CDR3 protein appears as one record, without DNA. Here the sample table reports approximately 110,000 distinct CDR3 sequences. This CDR3 is built from 16 residues. CDR1 is LGHNA, CDR2 YSLEER, per germline. Notes on this clonotype: Its target is unknown.

The source of this sequence is a human donor with ulcerative colitis or Crohn's disease, or a healthy co-twin of an affected twin (not recorded which). The chain joins TRBV4-3 to TRBJ1-1; TCRdb names TRBD1, which stays unverified in the absence of DNA. Sequenced: blood. This chain's CDR3 is CASSQDRGPWNTEAFF.